This T cell receptor beta chain was recorded in a study of T cell changes during pregnancy in multiple sclerosis. Clones were sequenced by immunoSEQ multiplex PCR, and TCRdb holds only the in-frame ones, with some missing. The sample has tens of thousands of clones, around 94% seen once; the top ten hold 2.5% to 3.5%. V was cut by 2 bases and J by 4 bases, with 12 bases left in between. The CDR3 sequence is 14 residues long. Germline loops: CDR1 MNHEY, CDR2 SVGAGI. The sample was CD8+ T cells from peripheral blood mononuclear cells, taken in the third trimester of pregnancy. The clonotype comes from a female donor in good health, enrolled as a control in a pregnancy study. The chain joins TRBV6-5 to TRBJ2-7; D may be TRBD2 (5 bases). CDR3: CASSYTAAHYEQYF. The CDR3 region has the DNA TGTGCCAGCAGTTACACAGCGGCCCATTACGAGCAGTACTTC.